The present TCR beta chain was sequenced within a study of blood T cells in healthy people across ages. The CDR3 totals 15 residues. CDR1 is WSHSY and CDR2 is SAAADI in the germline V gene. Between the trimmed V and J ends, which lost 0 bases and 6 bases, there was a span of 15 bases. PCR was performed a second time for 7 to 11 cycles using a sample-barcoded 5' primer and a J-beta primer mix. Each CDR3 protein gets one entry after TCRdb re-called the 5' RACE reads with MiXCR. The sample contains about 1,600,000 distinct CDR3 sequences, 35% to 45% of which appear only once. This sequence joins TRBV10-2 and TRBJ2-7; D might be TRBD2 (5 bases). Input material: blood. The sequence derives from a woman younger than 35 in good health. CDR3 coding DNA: TGCGCCAGCAGTGAGTCGACTCGACTGGCGGGCGAGCAGTACTTC. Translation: CASSESTRLAGEQYF.